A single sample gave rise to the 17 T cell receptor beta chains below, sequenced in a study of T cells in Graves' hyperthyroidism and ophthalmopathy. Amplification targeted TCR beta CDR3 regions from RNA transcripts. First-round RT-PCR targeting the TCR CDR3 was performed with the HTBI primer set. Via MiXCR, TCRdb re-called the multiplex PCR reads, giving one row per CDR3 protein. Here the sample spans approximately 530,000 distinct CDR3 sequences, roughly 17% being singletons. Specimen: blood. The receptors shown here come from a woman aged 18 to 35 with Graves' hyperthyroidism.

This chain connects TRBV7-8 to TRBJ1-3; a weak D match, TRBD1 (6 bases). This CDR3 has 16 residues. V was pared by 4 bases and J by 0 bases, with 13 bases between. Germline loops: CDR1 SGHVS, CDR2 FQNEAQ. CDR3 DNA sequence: TGTGCCAGCAGCTCGGACAGCTTTAACTCTGGAAACACCATATATTTT. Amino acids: CASSSDSFNSGNTIYF. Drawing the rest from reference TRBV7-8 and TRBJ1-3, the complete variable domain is GAGVSQSPRYKVAKRGQDVALRCDPISGHVSLFWYQQALGQGPEFLTYFQNEAQLDKSGLPSDRFFAERPEGSVSTLKIQRTQQEDSAVYLCASSSDSFNSGNTIYFGEGSWLTVV.

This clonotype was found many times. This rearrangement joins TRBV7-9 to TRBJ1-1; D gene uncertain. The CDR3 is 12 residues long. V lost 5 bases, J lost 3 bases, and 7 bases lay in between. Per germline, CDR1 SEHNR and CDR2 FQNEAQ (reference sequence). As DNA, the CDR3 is TGTGCCAGCAGCGGGGAGGACACTGAAGCTTTCTTT. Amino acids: CASSGEDTEAFF.

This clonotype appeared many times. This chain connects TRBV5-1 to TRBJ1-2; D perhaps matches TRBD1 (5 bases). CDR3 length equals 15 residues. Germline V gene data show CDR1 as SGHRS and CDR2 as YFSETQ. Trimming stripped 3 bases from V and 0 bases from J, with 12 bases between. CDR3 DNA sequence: TGCGCCAGCAGCTGGGCTACAGGAGCTAACTATGGCTACACCTTC. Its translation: CASSWATGANYGYTF.

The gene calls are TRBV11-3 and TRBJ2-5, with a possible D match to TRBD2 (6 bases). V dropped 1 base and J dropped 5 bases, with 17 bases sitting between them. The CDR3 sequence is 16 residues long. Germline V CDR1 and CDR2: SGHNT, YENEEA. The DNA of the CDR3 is TGTGCCAGCAGCTTAGTTGGGGGGTCCTTCTGGGAGACCCAGTACTTC. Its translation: CASSLVGGSFWETQYF.

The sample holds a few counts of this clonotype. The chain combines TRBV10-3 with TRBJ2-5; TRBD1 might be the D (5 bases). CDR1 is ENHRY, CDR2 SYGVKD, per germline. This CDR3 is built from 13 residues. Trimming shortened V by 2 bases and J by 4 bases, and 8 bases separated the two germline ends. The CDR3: CAISETGIETQYF. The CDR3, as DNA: TGTGCCATCAGTGAGACAGGAATAGAGACCCAGTACTTC.

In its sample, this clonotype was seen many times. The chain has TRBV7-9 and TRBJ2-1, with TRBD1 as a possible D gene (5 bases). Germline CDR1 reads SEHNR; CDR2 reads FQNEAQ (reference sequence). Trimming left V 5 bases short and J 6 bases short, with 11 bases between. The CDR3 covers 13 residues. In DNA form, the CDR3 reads TGTGCCAGCAGCCCCCCAGACAGCAATGAGCAGTTCTTC. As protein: CASSPPDSNEQFF.

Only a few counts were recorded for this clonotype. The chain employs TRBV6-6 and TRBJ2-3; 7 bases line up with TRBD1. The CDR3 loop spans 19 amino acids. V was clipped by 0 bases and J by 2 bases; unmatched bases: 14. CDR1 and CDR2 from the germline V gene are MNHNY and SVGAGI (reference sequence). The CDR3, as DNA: TGTGCCAGCAGTTACTCAAGGGACAGCGTAATTTTCAACACAGATACGCAGTATTTT. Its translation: CASSYSRDSVIFNTDTQYF.

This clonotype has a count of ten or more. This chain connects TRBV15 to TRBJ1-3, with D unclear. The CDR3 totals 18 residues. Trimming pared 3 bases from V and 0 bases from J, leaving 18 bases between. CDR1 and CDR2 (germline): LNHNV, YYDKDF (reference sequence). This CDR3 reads CATSSLGQAFTSGNTIYF. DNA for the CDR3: TGTGCCACCAGCAGTTTAGGGCAGGCCTTCACCTCTGGAAACACCATATATTTT.

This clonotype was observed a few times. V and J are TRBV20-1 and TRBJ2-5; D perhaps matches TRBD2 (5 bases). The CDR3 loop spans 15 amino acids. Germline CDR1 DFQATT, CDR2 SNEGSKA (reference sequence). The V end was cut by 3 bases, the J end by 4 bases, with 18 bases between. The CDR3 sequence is CSARIAKAHRETQYF. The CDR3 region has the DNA TGCAGTGCTAGGATAGCGAAGGCCCATCGAGAGACCCAGTACTTC.

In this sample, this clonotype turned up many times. The CDR3 sequence: CASRFSGDTQYF. The CDR3 coding sequence is TGTGCCAGCAGATTCTCGGGGGATACGCAGTATTTT. This chain joins TRBV7-2 and TRBJ2-3, with D maybe TRBD2 (5 bases). The germline V gene has CDR1 SGHTA and CDR2 FQGNSA. The CDR3 covers 12 residues. Trimming took 6 bases from V and 6 from J, leaving 10 bases between them.

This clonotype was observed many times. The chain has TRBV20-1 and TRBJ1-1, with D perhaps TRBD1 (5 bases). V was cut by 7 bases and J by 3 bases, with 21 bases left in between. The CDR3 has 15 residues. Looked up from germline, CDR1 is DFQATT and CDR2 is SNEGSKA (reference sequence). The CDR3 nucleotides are TGCAGTGGGGTTGAAGACGGGGGGTGGTACACTGAAGCTTTCTTT. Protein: CSGVEDGGWYTEAFF.

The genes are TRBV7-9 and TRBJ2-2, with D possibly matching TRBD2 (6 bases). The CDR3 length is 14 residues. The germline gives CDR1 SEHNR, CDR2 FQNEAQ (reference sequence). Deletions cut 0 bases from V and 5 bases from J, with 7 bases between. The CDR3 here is CASSLAGTTGELFF. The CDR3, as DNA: TGTGCCAGCAGCTTAGCGGGGACTACCGGGGAGCTGTTTTTT.

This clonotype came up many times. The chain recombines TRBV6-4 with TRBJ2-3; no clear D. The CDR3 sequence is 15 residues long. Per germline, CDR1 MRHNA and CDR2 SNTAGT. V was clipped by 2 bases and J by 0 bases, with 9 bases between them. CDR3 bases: TGTGCCAGCAGTGACACTCCCGACAGCACAGATACGCAGTATTTT. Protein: CASSDTPDSTDTQYF.

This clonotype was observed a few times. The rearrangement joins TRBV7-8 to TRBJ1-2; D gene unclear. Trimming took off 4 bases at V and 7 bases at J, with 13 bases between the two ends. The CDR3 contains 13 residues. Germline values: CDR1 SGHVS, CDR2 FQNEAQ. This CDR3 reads CASSSLPFSGYTF. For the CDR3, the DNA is TGTGCCAGCAGCTCACTACCTTTCAGTGGCTACACCTTC.

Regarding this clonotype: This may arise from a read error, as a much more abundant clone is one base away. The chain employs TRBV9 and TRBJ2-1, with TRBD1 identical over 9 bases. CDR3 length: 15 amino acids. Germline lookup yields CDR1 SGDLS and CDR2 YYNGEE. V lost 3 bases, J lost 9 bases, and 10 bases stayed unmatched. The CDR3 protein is CASSAPGTGLPEQFF. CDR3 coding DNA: TGTGCCAGCAGCGCCCCCGGGACAGGGCTTCCTGAGCAGTTCTTC.

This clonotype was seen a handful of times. As DNA, the CDR3 is TGCAGTGCTAGAGCGGGGGGGACGAACACTGAAGCTTTCTTT. Its protein product is CSARAGGTNTEAFF. This chain joins TRBV20-1 and TRBJ1-1; D is perhaps TRBD1 (5 bases). Germline lookup yields CDR1 DFQATT and CDR2 SNEGSKA (reference sequence). This CDR3 is built from 14 residues. With 1 base removed from V and 1 base from J, the gap between germline ends came to 10 bases.

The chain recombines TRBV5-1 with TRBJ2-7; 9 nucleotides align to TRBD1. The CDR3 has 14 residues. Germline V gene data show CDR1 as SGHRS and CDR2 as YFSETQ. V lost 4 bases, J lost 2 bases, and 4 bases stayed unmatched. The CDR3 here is CASSARQGAYEQYF. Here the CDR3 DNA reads TGCGCCAGCAGCGCCCGACAGGGGGCCTACGAGCAGTACTTC.